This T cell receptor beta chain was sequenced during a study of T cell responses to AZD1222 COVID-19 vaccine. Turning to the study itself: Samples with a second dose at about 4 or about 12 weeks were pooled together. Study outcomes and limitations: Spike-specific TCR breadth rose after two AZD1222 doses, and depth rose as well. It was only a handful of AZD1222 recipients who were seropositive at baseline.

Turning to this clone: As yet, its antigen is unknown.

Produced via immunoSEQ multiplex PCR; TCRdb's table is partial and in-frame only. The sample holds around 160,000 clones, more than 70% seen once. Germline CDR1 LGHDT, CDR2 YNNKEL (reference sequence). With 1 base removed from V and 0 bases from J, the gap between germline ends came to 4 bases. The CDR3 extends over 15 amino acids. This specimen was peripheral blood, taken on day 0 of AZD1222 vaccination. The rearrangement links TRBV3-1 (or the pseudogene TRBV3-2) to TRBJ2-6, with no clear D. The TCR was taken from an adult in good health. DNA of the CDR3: TGTGCCAGCAGCCAAGCGAGCTCTGGGGCCAACGTCCTGACTTTC. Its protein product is CASSQASSGANVLTF.